These T cell receptor beta chains were read from a single sample in a study of blood T cell dynamics during melanoma immunotherapy. The data were produced by immunoSEQ multiplex PCR, yet TCRdb's version contains in-frame clones alone and is incomplete. The sample lists thousands of clones; over 80% were seen once. Sequences were derived from blood, sampled from a patient treated with checkpoint blockade. These TCRs come from a human donor with melanoma. Some clones in this sample may be carry-over from other donors' samples. CDR3s include the opening cysteine and the closing phenylalanine or tryptophan. Each record gives: clone size, V gene, J gene, D gene, CDR3 DNA, CDR3 protein. A D gene is named only where the DNA matches it firmly. Expanded clones are given a class, and other clones once, few, many or no size at all.

.	TRBV28	TRBJ2-7	TRBD1	TGTGCCAGCAGTGCACAAACAGGGGGCTACGAGCAGTACTTC	CASSAQTGGYEQYF
.	TRBV6-5	TRBJ2-5	TRBD1	TGTGCCAGCAGCCGACAGGGATACCAAGAGACCCAGTACTTC	CASSRQGYQETQYF
medium-sized	TRBV14	TRBJ2-7	TRBD1	TGTGCCAGCAGCTGGACAGGGCCCTACGAGCAGTACTTC	CASSWTGPYEQYF
once	TRBV4-2	TRBJ2-3	TRBD1	TGTGCCAGCAGCCAACAAGGACAGGGGAACACAGATACGCAGTATTTT	CASSQQGQGNTDTQYF
.	TRBV27	TRBJ1-5	.	TGTGCCAGCAGTTCCTCCCCCAGTCAGCCCCAGCATTTT	CASSSSPSQPQHF
.	TRBV27	TRBJ2-7	.	TGTGCCAGCAGTTTAATGGAAACGGGCGAGCAGTACTTC	CASSLMETGEQYF
few	TRBV10-1	TRBJ2-5	TRBD1	TGCGCCAGCAGTCGGGCAGGGGGCTTCGGGCAAGAGACCCAGTACTTC	CASSRAGGFGQETQYF
.	TRBV30	TRBJ2-5	.	TGTGCCTGCCCCAGGGGGGCGGGAGGAGGAGAGACCCAGTACTTC	CACPRGAGGGETQYF
once	TRBV5-4	TRBJ1-1	TRBD1	TGTGCCAGCAGCTTGGGAGGGACAGGGGTCACTGAAGCTTTCTTT	CASSLGGTGVTEAFF
.	TRBV13	TRBJ2-7	TRBD2	TGTGCCAGCAGCCCCGGGACTAGCGGGGGGGAATTTGGAGCCGGCGAGCAGTACTTC	CASSPGTSGGEFGAGEQYF
.	TRBV9	TRBJ2-2	.	TGTGCCAGCAGAGGGGGAGGACAGCCGAACACCGGGGAGCTGTTTTTT	CASRGGGQPNTGELFF
.	TRBV18	TRBJ2-3	.	TGTGCCAGCTCACCACCAGCAGGAACTAGCACAGATACGCAGTATTTT	CASSPPAGTSTDTQYF
.	TRBV7-2	TRBJ1-2	TRBD1	TGTGCCAGCAGCCATAGGACAGGGCCGCCTTCGGGTGGCTACACCTTC	CASSHRTGPPSGGYTF
.	TRBV15	TRBJ2-3	TRBD1	TGTGCCACCAGCAGAACTTTCGGGACAGGTTTTACGAGGGGCACAGATACGCAGTATTTT	CATSRTFGTGFTRGTDTQYF
.	TRBV2	TRBJ1-5	.	TGTGCCAGCAGTGTCAATCAGCCCCAGCATTTT	CASSVNQPQHF
.	TRBV5-1	TRBJ2-3	TRBD2	TGCGCCAGCAGCTTGGACGGGAGGGATGGAGATACGCAGTATTTT	CASSLDGRDGDTQYF
.	TRBV5-1	TRBJ2-3	.	TGCGCCAGCAGCTCGTTTTCGTCATCAGATACGCAGTATTTT	CASSSFSSSDTQYF
.	TRBV19	TRBJ1-5	.	TGTGCCAGTGAGTGGGGGGTTGGGGGAAACCAGCCCCAGCATTTT	CASEWGVGGNQPQHF
.	TRBV19	TRBJ2-6	.	TGTGCCAGTAGTATATTCGGGACACAGAGCTCTGGGGCCAACGTCCTGACTTTC	CASSIFGTQSSGANVLTF
.	TRBV5-6	TRBJ2-1	.	TGTGCCAGCAGCTTCGAACCAACCAGGAGGGCCAATGAGCAGTTCTTC	CASSFEPTRRANEQFF
.	TRBV10-3	TRBJ2-7	.	TGTGCCATCAGTGATGCCCGGACAGATGGGGAGCAGTACTTC	CAISDARTDGEQYF
.	TRBV7-6	TRBJ2-3	TRBD2	TGTGCCAGCAGCTTAGTAACTAGCGGGTACACAGATACGCAGTATTTT	CASSLVTSGYTDTQYF
.	TRBV11-2	TRBJ2-7	.	TGTGCCAGCACGCACTCGGTTCTGGGCGAGCAGTACTTC	CASTHSVLGEQYF
few	TRBV6-1	TRBJ2-2	.	TGTGCCAGCAGTGAAGCGGCGGCCGGGGAGCTGTTTTTT	CASSEAAAGELFF
.	TRBV18	TRBJ1-6	.	TGTGCCAGCTCACCGACTCCTGGGAAACTCAATTCACCCCTCCACTTT	CASSPTPGKLNSPLHF
.	TRBV11-2	TRBJ1-5	.	TGTGCCAGCAGTGCAGATCATCAGCCCCAGCATTTT	CASSADHQPQHF
once	TRBV6-6	TRBJ2-3	.	TGTGCCAGCAGTTACCGAGTAGATGGTACGCAGTATTTT	CASSYRVDGTQYF
.	TRBV2	TRBJ2-3	.	TGTGCCAGCTTAGCTCTCTCCGTAGATACGCAGTATTTT	CASLALSVDTQYF
large	TRBV5-6	TRBJ2-7	.	TGTGCCAGCAGCTTGGTGGCTAGCGTAGCCGAGCAGTACTTC	CASSLVASVAEQYF
.	TRBV23-1	TRBJ1-4	.	TGCGCCAGCAGTCATTACGCGGGGGCAAATGAAAAACTGTTTTTT	CASSHYAGANEKLFF
few	TRBV21-1	TRBJ1-5	.	TGTGCCAGCAGGCCCCTCAATTTT	CASRPLNF
.	TRBV19	TRBJ2-7	.	TGTGCCAGTAGTCCGCGACAGACCCAGAGCTCCTACGAGCAGTACTTC	CASSPRQTQSSYEQYF
.	TRBV28	TRBJ2-2	TRBD2	TGTGCCAGCAAGTCTAGCGGGGGAAGAGAGAACACCGGGGAGCTGTTTTTT	CASKSSGGRENTGELFF
once	TRBV19	TRBJ2-7	TRBD1	TGTGCCAGTAACCAGGGACAGGGGGCCCACGAGCAGTACTTC	CASNQGQGAHEQYF
.	TRBV5-1	TRBJ2-1	TRBD2	TGCGCCAGCAGCTTACCAATGGAAAAAACCGGACTAGCGGGAGGGTATGAGCAGTTCTTC	CASSLPMEKTGLAGGYEQFF
.	TRBV28	TRBJ1-5	TRBD1	TGTGCCAGCAGCTCTAACAGGGGGCAGCCCCAGCATTTT	CASSSNRGQPQHF
few	TRBV7-9	TRBJ1-2	.	TGTGCCAGCAGCTCCCGGGACCCTGCTTTGGGCTACACCTTC	CASSSRDPALGYTF
.	TRBV27	TRBJ2-3	.	TGTGCCAGCAGTTCCCTTTTCGAGCGGAGGGGGGATACGCAGTATTTT	CASSSLFERRGDTQYF
.	TRBV27	TRBJ2-7	.	TGTGCCAGCAGTGAACAGGGCCGCGAGCAGTACTTC	CASSEQGREQYF